The rows below give T cell receptor beta chains drawn from one sample of a study of blood T cell repertoires in COVID-19. The method was immunoSEQ multiplex PCR; TCRdb's version includes in-frame clones alone and lacks a portion of them. The sample includes hundreds of thousands of clones, 65% to 90% of them seen just once. Sequencing input: peripheral blood. The source of these receptors is a man aged 45 to 65 with active or convalescent COVID-19. Each CDR3 is given with its conserved first and last residue. Fields, in order: clone size, V gene, J gene, D gene, CDR3 protein, CDR3 DNA. A D gene is named only where the DNA matches it firmly. Some rows mark clone size as missing; the rest say once, few, many or name a class of expanded clone.

-	TRBV7-3	TRBJ2-1	-	CASSPQGYNEQFF	TGTGCCAGCAGCCCCCAGGGGTACAATGAGCAGTTCTTC
-	TRBV7-2	TRBJ2-7	-	CASSLYPGYEQYF	TGTGCCAGCAGCTTATACCCGGGCTACGAGCAGTACTTC
-	TRBV15	TRBJ1-5	-	CATSRDGRGSNQPQHF	TGTGCCACCAGCAGAGATGGGAGGGGTAGCAATCAGCCCCAGCATTTT
-	TRBV3-1/TRBV3-2	TRBJ2-1	TRBD2	CASSPRGLAGVGDEQFF	TGTGCCAGCAGCCCCCGAGGACTAGCGGGAGTAGGGGATGAGCAGTTCTTC
-	TRBV28	TRBJ2-6	-	CASSSLLDSPGANVLTF	TGTGCCAGCAGTTCCTTACTGGACTCTCCTGGGGCCAACGTCCTGACTTTC
-	TRBV7-9	TRBJ2-7	TRBD1	CASSGQGRLYEQYF	TGTGCCAGTTCGGGACAGGGTCGGCTCTACGAGCAGTACTTC
-	TRBV28	TRBJ1-2	TRBD1	CASSFAGQGLNGYTF	TGTGCCAGCAGTTTTGCGGGACAGGGGTTGAATGGCTACACCTTC
-	TRBV2	TRBJ2-5	-	CASRDLRETQYF	TGTGCCAGCAGAGACCTGAGGGAGACCCAGTACTTC
-	TRBV7-9	TRBJ2-7	-	CASSPLGADEQYF	TGTGCCAGCAGCCCATTGGGAGCAGACGAGCAGTACTTC
-	TRBV10-2	TRBJ2-5	TRBD2	CASSEGYPGLADQETQYF	TGCGCCAGCAGTGAGGGCTATCCGGGACTAGCGGACCAAGAGACCCAGTACTTC
-	TRBV2	TRBJ1-1	TRBD1	CASSWDRGTEAFF	TGTGCCAGCTCGTGGGACAGGGGCACTGAAGCTTTCTTT
-	TRBV5-6	TRBJ1-5	TRBD1	CASSLAGDRVEQPQHF	TGTGCCAGCAGCTTGGCCGGAGACAGGGTGGAACAGCCCCAGCATTTT
-	TRBV9	TRBJ2-3	TRBD1	CASSSQGQGSYTDTQYF	TGTGCCAGCAGCTCGCAAGGACAGGGGTCGTACACAGATACGCAGTATTTT
-	TRBV7-6	TRBJ1-6	-	CASSPRGGVDSPLHF	TGTGCCAGCAGCCCCCGGGGGGGCGTAGATTCACCCCTCCACTTT
once	TRBV7-9	TRBJ2-1	TRBD2	CASSLGPPLAGDSNEQFF	TGTGCCAGCAGCTTAGGGCCTCCTCTAGCGGGAGATTCCAATGAGCAGTTCTTC
-	TRBV7-9	TRBJ2-1	-	CASSLNNRGEYNEQFF	TGTGCCAGCAGCTTAAATAATCGGGGAGAGTACAATGAGCAGTTCTTC
-	TRBV7-8	TRBJ2-1	TRBD2	CASSSRIAGILSYEQFF	TGTGCCAGCAGCTCGAGGATAGCGGGAATCCTTTCTTATGAGCAGTTCTTC
-	TRBV10-2	TRBJ1-1	-	CASIYSWNTEAFF	TGCGCCAGCATATACAGCTGGAACACTGAAGCTTTCTTT
-	TRBV30	TRBJ1-2	TRBD1	CAWSGRTGGSNYGYTF	TGTGCCTGGAGTGGAAGGACAGGGGGGTCCAACTATGGCTACACCTTC
-	TRBV11-2	TRBJ1-4	-	CASSIRTASNEKLFF	TGTGCCAGCAGCATTCGGACAGCTTCTAATGAAAAACTGTTTTTT
-	TRBV5-1	TRBJ2-7	TRBD1	CASSGGTGVAEQYF	TGCGCCAGCAGCGGCGGGACAGGGGTAGCCGAGCAGTACTTC
-	TRBV7-9	TRBJ2-6	-	CASSPGRTYSGANVLTF	TGTGCCAGCAGCCCCGGACGGACTTACTCTGGGGCCAACGTCCTGACTTTC
-	TRBV27	TRBJ1-1	-	CASSLSGGVNTEAFF	TGTGCCAGCAGTTTATCAGGAGGAGTGAACACTGAAGCTTTCTTT
-	TRBV3-1/TRBV3-2	TRBJ1-1	-	CASSQAAEAFF	TGTGCCAGCAGCCAAGCTGCTGAAGCTTTCTTT
-	TRBV4-3	TRBJ2-7	TRBD1	CASSQDRQGSSYEQYF	TGCGCCAGCAGCCAAGACCGACAGGGGAGCTCCTACGAGCAGTACTTC